This T cell receptor (beta chain) was recovered during a study of OX40 agonist ivuxolimab in advanced cancers. As for the study in general: The mean age was roughly 60 years, ranging from 23 to 79, with more than 70% of participants male.

V dropped 6 bases and J dropped 1 base, with 12 bases sitting between them. The germline V gene encodes CDR1 SEHNR and CDR2 FQNEAQ (reference sequence). This CDR3 comprises 15 residues. Generated by immunoSEQ multiplex PCR, the TCRdb table keeps only in-frame clones and is missing some. The sample yields 100,000 or so clones, around 94% seen once. The source was CD4+ or CD8+ T cells sorted from blood, collected in a trial of the OX40 agonist ivuxolimab. The chain links TRBV7-9 to TRBJ1-4, with D possibly matching TRBD1 (5 bases). This receptor was taken from an adult with an advanced solid tumor such as melanoma, head and neck, liver or kidney cancer. In DNA form, the CDR3 reads TGTGCCAGCAGTTTTGGGACCCTAACTAATGAAAAACTGTTTTTT. Residues: CASSFGTLTNEKLFF.